The present entry profiles one T cell receptor beta chain with its context. Its antigen is undetermined. This sample stems from a study of OX40 agonist ivuxolimab in advanced cancers. Study overall: Ivuxolimab, an agonistic anti-OX40 (CD134) antibody, was given to patients. The mean age was approximately 60 years, ranging from about 23 to 79, with under 90% of participants male. Two patients with cutaneous melanoma and one with hepatocellular carcinoma, three in total, showed partial responses. Study observations and caveats: At doses 0.1 to 3.0 mg/kg, CD4+ and CD8+ clones expanded.

V lost 5 bases to trimming and J lost 5 bases, with 13 bases between them. CDR1 is SGHNT and CDR2 is YENEEA in the germline V gene. This CDR3 has 13 residues. TCRdb keeps only in-frame clones here, not all; method: immunoSEQ multiplex PCR. The sample includes under 55,000 clones, 80% to 90% of them seen just once. This material consisted of CD4+ or CD8+ T cells sorted from blood, taken in a trial of the OX40 agonist ivuxolimab. The chain couples TRBV11-3 to TRBJ2-7, with D maybe TRBD1 (6 bases). The clonotype comes from an adult with an advanced solid tumor such as melanoma, head and neck, liver or kidney cancer. CDR3 amino acids: CASSLQGNNEQYF. As DNA, the CDR3 is TGTGCCAGCAGCCTGCAGGGGAACAACGAGCAGTACTTC.